The source of this T cell receptor (beta chain) is a study of cytomegalovirus exposure and HLA in healthy donors. Study background: Earlier, about 179 million T cells were analyzed, and 90 million to 120 million unique TCR beta sequences were found among them. Study outcomes and limitations: Many donors shared some public TCRs, even though most TCR sequences were rare.

Primers: 60 Vbeta forward and 13 Jbeta reverse. Profiled with immunoSEQ multiplex PCR; TCRdb holds only in-frame clones, not every one. The data hold roughly 190,000 clones, with 79% observed a single time. This CDR3 has 14 residues. The V and J ends lost 6 bases and 5 bases, in that order; junction bases with no gene match: 8. Germline V CDR1 and CDR2: MNHEY, SVGAGI. About this clone itself: Its target is unknown.

The sample was PBMCs. The TCR sequence derives from a girl aged 5 to 17 in good health and CMV-seropositive. This chain uses TRBV6-5 with TRBJ2-7; 9 bases agree with TRBD1. The CDR3 sequence is CASRPGQGNHEQYF. In DNA, the CDR3 is TGTGCCAGCAGACCGGGACAGGGTAACCACGAGCAGTACTTC.